This T cell receptor (beta chain) derives from a study of blood T cell repertoires in COVID-19. Produced via immunoSEQ multiplex PCR; TCRdb's table is partial and in-frame only. The sample holds fewer than 400,000 clones; around nine tenths are singletons and the top ten take less than 6.5%. Membership in each cohort depended on participant-reported clinical history. Sequenced material: PBMCs or T cells enriched from blood (not recorded which). The TCR was taken from a man under 40 who had recovered from COVID-19.

The CDR3 here is CASSVDGRGDNEQFF. The CDR3 DNA follows: TGTGCCAGCAGCGTAGACGGGCGGGGTGACAATGAGCAGTTCTTC. The chain has TRBV9 and TRBJ2-1; tentatively, D is TRBD2 (6 bases). CDR3 length: 15 residues. In germline, CDR1 is SGDLS, CDR2 YYNGEE. V lost 0 bases, J lost 5 bases, and 12 bases lay in between.